These T cell receptor beta chains were read from a single sample in a study of spatial heterogeneity in lung cancer. TCRdb re-derived calls from the 5' RACE reads in MiXCR, one entry per CDR3 protein. The data hold tens of thousands of distinct CDR3 sequences, with 12% observed a single time. The sequencing here drew on PBMCs, taken at surgery. These receptors came from a male donor with early-stage non-small cell lung cancer. CDR3s include the opening cysteine and the closing phenylalanine or tryptophan. The order of the fields is CDR3 DNA, CDR3 protein, J gene, D gene, V gene, clone size. A D gene is named only where the DNA matches it firmly. Size is omitted from some rows. Given values are once, few, many or a class for expanded clones.

CDR3 DNA: TGCGCCAGCAGCTGGACTAGCGGGGGGGCCTATGAGCAGTTCTTC; CDR3 protein: CASSWTSGGAYEQFF; J gene: TRBJ2-1; D gene: TRBD2; V gene: TRBV5-1; clone size: few
CDR3 DNA: TGCGCCAGCAGCTTGGTAACTCCGGGGACAGATACGCAGTATTTT; CDR3 protein: CASSLVTPGTDTQYF; J gene: TRBJ2-3; D gene: .; V gene: TRBV5-1; clone size: .
CDR3 DNA: TGCAGCGTTGACGTAGCGGGAGCGCCCTCGGAGCAGTTCTTC; CDR3 protein: CSVDVAGAPSEQFF; J gene: TRBJ2-1; D gene: TRBD2; V gene: TRBV29-1; clone size: few
CDR3 DNA: TGTGCCAGCTCACGAAGCGGGGGAACCGCCTACGAGCAGTACTTC; CDR3 protein: CASSRSGGTAYEQYF; J gene: TRBJ2-7; D gene: TRBD2; V gene: TRBV18; clone size: .
CDR3 DNA: TGTGCCAGCAGTCGAGCGGGCGCTAGCACAGATACGCAGTATTTT; CDR3 protein: CASSRAGASTDTQYF; J gene: TRBJ2-3; D gene: .; V gene: TRBV5-4; clone size: few
CDR3 DNA: TGTGCCAGCAGTTCACCATCCTCGGGACTAGCGACCTACGAGCAGTACTTC; CDR3 protein: CASSSPSSGLATYEQYF; J gene: TRBJ2-7; D gene: TRBD2; V gene: TRBV6-2/TRBV6-3; clone size: .
CDR3 DNA: TGTGCCAGCAGTTCCCGGACAGGGGGTTTGGAGACCCAGTACTTC; CDR3 protein: CASSSRTGGLETQYF; J gene: TRBJ2-5; D gene: TRBD1; V gene: TRBV28; clone size: few
CDR3 DNA: TGTGCCAGCAGTCGCTCGGACAGGGGCCAAGAGACCCAGTACTTC; CDR3 protein: CASSRSDRGQETQYF; J gene: TRBJ2-5; D gene: TRBD1; V gene: TRBV28; clone size: .
CDR3 DNA: TGTGCCAGCAGTTGGGACAGCTACGAGCAGTACTTC; CDR3 protein: CASSWDSYEQYF; J gene: TRBJ2-7; D gene: TRBD1; V gene: TRBV2; clone size: few
CDR3 DNA: TGTGCCAGCAGTAGAGCCGGGACAGGCACAGATACGCAGTATTTT; CDR3 protein: CASSRAGTGTDTQYF; J gene: TRBJ2-3; D gene: TRBD1; V gene: TRBV14; clone size: .
CDR3 DNA: TGCGCCAGCAGCACAGGACAGGACCAAGAGACCCAGTACTTC; CDR3 protein: CASSTGQDQETQYF; J gene: TRBJ2-5; D gene: TRBD1; V gene: TRBV5-1; clone size: many
CDR3 DNA: TGTGCCAGCAGCCTACACGGACAAAACATGAACACTGAAGCTTTCTTT; CDR3 protein: CASSLHGQNMNTEAFF; J gene: TRBJ1-1; D gene: .; V gene: TRBV5-5; clone size: few
CDR3 DNA: TGTGCCAGCAGCGTAGACCCTAGCGGGACTGAGCAGTTCTTC; CDR3 protein: CASSVDPSGTEQFF; J gene: TRBJ2-1; D gene: TRBD2; V gene: TRBV9; clone size: .
CDR3 DNA: TGTGCCAGCAGCTCTTCGGGGTCAGAGACCCAGTACTTC; CDR3 protein: CASSSSGSETQYF; J gene: TRBJ2-5; D gene: .; V gene: TRBV7-2; clone size: .
CDR3 DNA: TGTGCCAGCAGTTTAGAGGCAGATACGCAGTATTTT; CDR3 protein: CASSLEADTQYF; J gene: TRBJ2-3; D gene: .; V gene: TRBV12-3/TRBV12-4; clone size: .
CDR3 DNA: TGCAGTGCTAGTTACGGGACCGAGCTGGGGACCCAGTACTTC; CDR3 protein: CSASYGTELGTQYF; J gene: TRBJ2-5; D gene: .; V gene: TRBV20-1; clone size: .
CDR3 DNA: TGTGCCAGCAGCGAGGGACTAGCGGCTAGCACAGATACGCAGTATTTT; CDR3 protein: CASSEGLAASTDTQYF; J gene: TRBJ2-3; D gene: TRBD2; V gene: TRBV9; clone size: few
CDR3 DNA: TGCAGTGCTAGAGTCGGCGGGAGGGCCAGGGATACGCAGTATTTT; CDR3 protein: CSARVGGRARDTQYF; J gene: TRBJ2-3; D gene: TRBD2; V gene: TRBV20-1; clone size: few
CDR3 DNA: TGCAGCGTCCATAGGGGGTCGGCCGGGGAGCTGTTTTTT; CDR3 protein: CSVHRGSAGELFF; J gene: TRBJ2-2; D gene: .; V gene: TRBV29-1; clone size: .
CDR3 DNA: TGTGCCAGCAGGGACCCGAACACCGGGGAGCTGTTTTTT; CDR3 protein: CASRDPNTGELFF; J gene: TRBJ2-2; D gene: .; V gene: TRBV6-9; clone size: .
CDR3 DNA: TGTGCCATCAGTGACGGGAGCACAGATACGCAGTATTTT; CDR3 protein: CAISDGSTDTQYF; J gene: TRBJ2-3; D gene: .; V gene: TRBV10-3; clone size: few
CDR3 DNA: TGTGCCAGCAGCCCGAGACAAATCTCTGGAAACACCATATATTTT; CDR3 protein: CASSPRQISGNTIYF; J gene: TRBJ1-3; D gene: .; V gene: TRBV7-2; clone size: few
CDR3 DNA: TGTGCCAGCAGGCTGGACGGCGGGGGCACTGAAGCTTTCTTT; CDR3 protein: CASRLDGGGTEAFF; J gene: TRBJ1-1; D gene: .; V gene: TRBV27; clone size: few
CDR3 DNA: TGTGCCAGCAGCTTAAAATTCGTCCGAGAAGGGGCTCAGCCCCAGCATTTT; CDR3 protein: CASSLKFVREGAQPQHF; J gene: TRBJ1-5; D gene: .; V gene: TRBV7-3; clone size: few
CDR3 DNA: TGCGCCGGCATGACAGTCTATAGCAATCAGCCCCAGCATTTT; CDR3 protein: CAGMTVYSNQPQHF; J gene: TRBJ1-5; D gene: .; V gene: TRBV10-1; clone size: .
CDR3 DNA: TGCAGCGCAGCCCCGCAACAGGGGGATTTTGAGACCCAGTACTTC; CDR3 protein: CSAAPQQGDFETQYF; J gene: TRBJ2-5; D gene: TRBD1; V gene: TRBV29-1; clone size: many
CDR3 DNA: TGTGCCAGCAGCCCAGGGGGACGTCCGAATCAGCCCCAGCATTTT; CDR3 protein: CASSPGGRPNQPQHF; J gene: TRBJ1-5; D gene: TRBD1; V gene: TRBV7-9; clone size: few
CDR3 DNA: TGTGCCAGCAGTTTTCGGCCAGGCGGGGATGAAAAACTGTTTTTT; CDR3 protein: CASSFRPGGDEKLFF; J gene: TRBJ1-4; D gene: .; V gene: TRBV12-3/TRBV12-4; clone size: .
CDR3 DNA: TGTGCCAGCACCTCAGGGGTGTCAGAGACCCAGTACTTC; CDR3 protein: CASTSGVSETQYF; J gene: TRBJ2-5; D gene: .; V gene: TRBV7-2; clone size: .
CDR3 DNA: TGTGCCAGCAGCCCGGGACTAGCGGGTTTCTACGAGCAGTACTTC; CDR3 protein: CASSPGLAGFYEQYF; J gene: TRBJ2-7; D gene: TRBD2; V gene: TRBV6-5; clone size: .
CDR3 DNA: TGCAGTGCTAGAGCCCCCCAAGGGTCCTACAATGAGCAGTTCTTC; CDR3 protein: CSARAPQGSYNEQFF; J gene: TRBJ2-1; D gene: .; V gene: TRBV20-1; clone size: few
CDR3 DNA: TGTGCCAGCAGCTTAGGCCGATCGAACACTGAAGCTTTCTTT; CDR3 protein: CASSLGRSNTEAFF; J gene: TRBJ1-1; D gene: .; V gene: TRBV7-2; clone size: many
CDR3 DNA: TGTGCCAGCAGTTCTTTTGATACGGGACAGGGCGGTGAGACCCAGTACTTC; CDR3 protein: CASSSFDTGQGGETQYF; J gene: TRBJ2-5; D gene: TRBD1; V gene: TRBV6-6; clone size: .
CDR3 DNA: TGTGCCAGCAGTACGCGGGATAAAGAGACCCAGTACTTC; CDR3 protein: CASSTRDKETQYF; J gene: TRBJ2-5; D gene: .; V gene: TRBV28; clone size: .
CDR3 DNA: TGTGCCAGCAGCCCATTACTAGCGGGAGCAAATACGCAGTATTTT; CDR3 protein: CASSPLLAGANTQYF; J gene: TRBJ2-3; D gene: TRBD2; V gene: TRBV7-2; clone size: .
CDR3 DNA: TGTGCCACCCCGGCGGGGGCCCTCAACACCGGGGAGCTGTTTTTT; CDR3 protein: CATPAGALNTGELFF; J gene: TRBJ2-2; D gene: .; V gene: TRBV7-2; clone size: .
CDR3 DNA: TGTGCCTCAGCGGGGGGTACCACAGATACGCAGTATTTT; CDR3 protein: CASAGGTTDTQYF; J gene: TRBJ2-3; D gene: TRBD2; V gene: TRBV10-3; clone size: many
CDR3 DNA: TGCGCCAGCAGCTTGGAGGGACAGGGATTGGCAGATACGCAGTATTTT; CDR3 protein: CASSLEGQGLADTQYF; J gene: TRBJ2-3; D gene: TRBD1; V gene: TRBV5-1; clone size: .
CDR3 DNA: TGCAGTGCTATTCGACTAGCGGGAGACTACAATGAGCAGTTCTTC; CDR3 protein: CSAIRLAGDYNEQFF; J gene: TRBJ2-1; D gene: TRBD2; V gene: TRBV20-1; clone size: .
CDR3 DNA: TGTGCCAGCGCAATCCAGGACACCGGGGAGCTGTTTTTT; CDR3 protein: CASAIQDTGELFF; J gene: TRBJ2-2; D gene: .; V gene: TRBV6-6; clone size: many
CDR3 DNA: TGTGCCAGCAGCTCCCCGGTGGGCGGACCAACTGGGGCCAACGTCCTGACTTTC; CDR3 protein: CASSSPVGGPTGANVLTF; J gene: TRBJ2-6; D gene: .; V gene: TRBV7-3; clone size: .
CDR3 DNA: TGTGCCAGCAGTTTAAGACAGGTTGATCAGCCCCAGCATTTT; CDR3 protein: CASSLRQVDQPQHF; J gene: TRBJ1-5; D gene: .; V gene: TRBV28; clone size: .
CDR3 DNA: TGTGCCAGCAGCTTAGGCACAGGAGGCATTACTGAAGCTTTCTTT; CDR3 protein: CASSLGTGGITEAFF; J gene: TRBJ1-1; D gene: .; V gene: TRBV7-2; clone size: many
CDR3 DNA: TGTGCCAGCAGCTTAACTAGCGGGGGGGTATTGGAGACCCAGTACTTC; CDR3 protein: CASSLTSGGVLETQYF; J gene: TRBJ2-5; D gene: TRBD2; V gene: TRBV7-2; clone size: many
CDR3 DNA: TGCGCCAGCAGCCTCAGCGTGCTCTCCTACGAGCAGTACTTC; CDR3 protein: CASSLSVLSYEQYF; J gene: TRBJ2-7; D gene: .; V gene: TRBV4-3; clone size: many